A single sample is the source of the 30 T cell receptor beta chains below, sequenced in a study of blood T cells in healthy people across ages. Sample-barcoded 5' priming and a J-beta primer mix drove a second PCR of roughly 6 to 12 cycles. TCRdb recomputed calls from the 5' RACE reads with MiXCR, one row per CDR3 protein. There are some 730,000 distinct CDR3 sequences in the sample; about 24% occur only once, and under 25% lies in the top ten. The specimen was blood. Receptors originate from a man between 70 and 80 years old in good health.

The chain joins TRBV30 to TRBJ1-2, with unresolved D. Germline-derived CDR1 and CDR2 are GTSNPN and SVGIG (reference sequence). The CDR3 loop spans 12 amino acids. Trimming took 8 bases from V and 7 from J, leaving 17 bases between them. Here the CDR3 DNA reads TGTGCCAGCAACCGGGGATCGAGTGGCTACACCTTC. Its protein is CASNRGSSGYTF.

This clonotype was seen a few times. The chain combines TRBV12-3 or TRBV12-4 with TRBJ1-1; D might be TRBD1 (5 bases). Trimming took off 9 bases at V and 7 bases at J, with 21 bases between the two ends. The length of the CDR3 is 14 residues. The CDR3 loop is CASKRGPNSIEAFF. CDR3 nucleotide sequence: TGTGCCAGTAAGAGGGGACCAAACTCTATTGAAGCTTTCTTT.

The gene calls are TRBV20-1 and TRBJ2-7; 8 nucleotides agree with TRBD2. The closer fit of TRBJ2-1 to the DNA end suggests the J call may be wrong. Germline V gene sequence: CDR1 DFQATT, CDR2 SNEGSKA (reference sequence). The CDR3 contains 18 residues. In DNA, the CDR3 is TGCAGTGCTAGAATATTCAGCGGGAGTTCGGGAAGCAACAATGAGCAGTTCTTC. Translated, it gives CSARIFSGSSGSNNEQFF.

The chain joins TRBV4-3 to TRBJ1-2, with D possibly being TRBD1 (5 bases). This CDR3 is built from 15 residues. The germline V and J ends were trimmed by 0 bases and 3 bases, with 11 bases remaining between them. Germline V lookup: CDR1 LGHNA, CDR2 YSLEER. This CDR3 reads CASSQETEPYYGYTF. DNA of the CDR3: TGCGCCAGCAGCCAAGAGACAGAGCCTTACTATGGCTACACCTTC.

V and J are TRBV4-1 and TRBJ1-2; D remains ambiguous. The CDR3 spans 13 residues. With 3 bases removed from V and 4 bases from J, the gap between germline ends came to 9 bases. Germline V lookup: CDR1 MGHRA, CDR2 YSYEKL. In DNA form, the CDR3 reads TGCGCCAGCAGCCAGAGGGAGGCCTATGGCTACACCTTC. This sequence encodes CASSQREAYGYTF.

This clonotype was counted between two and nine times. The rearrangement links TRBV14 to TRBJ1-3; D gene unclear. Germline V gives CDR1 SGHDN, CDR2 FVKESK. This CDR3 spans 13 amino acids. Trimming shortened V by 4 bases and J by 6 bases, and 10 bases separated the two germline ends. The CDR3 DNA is TGTGCCAGCAGCCTCTACACCGAAAACACCATATATTTT. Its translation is CASSLYTENTIYF. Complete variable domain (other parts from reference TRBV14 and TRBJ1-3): EAGVTQFPSHSVIEKGQTVTLRCDPISGHDNLYWYRRVMGKEIKFLLHFVKESKQDESGMPNNRFLAERTGGTYSTLKVQPAELEDSGVYFCASSLYTENTIYFGEGSWLTVV.

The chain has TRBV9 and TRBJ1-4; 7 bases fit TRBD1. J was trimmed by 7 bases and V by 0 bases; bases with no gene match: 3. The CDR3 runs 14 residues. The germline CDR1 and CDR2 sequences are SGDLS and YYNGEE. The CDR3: CASSVAGDSEKLFF. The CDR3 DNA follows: TGTGCCAGCAGCGTAGCAGGGGACAGTGAAAAACTGTTTTTT.

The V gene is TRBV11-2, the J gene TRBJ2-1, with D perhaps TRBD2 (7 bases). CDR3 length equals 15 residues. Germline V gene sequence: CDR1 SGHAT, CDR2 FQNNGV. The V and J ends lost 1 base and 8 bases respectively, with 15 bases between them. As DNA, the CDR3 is TGTGCCAGCAGCTTAGTGGGGGGGCCCGTCGATGAGCAGTTCTTC. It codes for CASSLVGGPVDEQFF. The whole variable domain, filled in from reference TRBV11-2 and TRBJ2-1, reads EAGVAQSPRYKIIEKRQSVAFWCNPISGHATLYWYQQILGQGPKLLIQFQNNGVVDDSQLPKDRFSAERLKGVDSTLKIQPAKLEDSAVYLCASSLVGGPVDEQFFGPGTRLTVL.

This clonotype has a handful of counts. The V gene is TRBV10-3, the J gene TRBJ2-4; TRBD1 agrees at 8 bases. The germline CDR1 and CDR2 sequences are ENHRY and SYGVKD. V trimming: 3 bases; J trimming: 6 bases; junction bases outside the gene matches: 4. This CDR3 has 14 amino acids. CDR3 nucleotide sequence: TGTGCCATCAGTGAAAGGGGACAGGCAAACATTCAGTACTTC. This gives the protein CAISERGQANIQYF.

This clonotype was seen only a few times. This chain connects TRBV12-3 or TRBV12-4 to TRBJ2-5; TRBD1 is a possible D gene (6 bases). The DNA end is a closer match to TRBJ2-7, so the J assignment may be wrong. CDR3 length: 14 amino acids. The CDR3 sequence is CASSFSGRGHEQYF. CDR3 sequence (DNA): TGTGCCAGCAGTTTTTCGGGCAGGGGACACGAGCAGTACTTC.

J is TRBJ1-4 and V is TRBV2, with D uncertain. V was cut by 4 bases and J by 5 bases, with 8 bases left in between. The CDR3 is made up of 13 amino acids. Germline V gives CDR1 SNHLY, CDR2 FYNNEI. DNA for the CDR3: TGTGCCAGCAGTGCGGGCGGGAATGAAAAACTGTTTTTT. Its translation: CASSAGGNEKLFF.

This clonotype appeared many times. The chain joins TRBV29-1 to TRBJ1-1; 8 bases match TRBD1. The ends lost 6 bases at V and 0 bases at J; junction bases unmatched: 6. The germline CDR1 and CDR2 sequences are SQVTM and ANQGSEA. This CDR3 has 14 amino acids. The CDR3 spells CSVDRDGMNTEAFF. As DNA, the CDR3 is TGCAGCGTGGACAGGGACGGGATGAACACTGAAGCTTTCTTT.

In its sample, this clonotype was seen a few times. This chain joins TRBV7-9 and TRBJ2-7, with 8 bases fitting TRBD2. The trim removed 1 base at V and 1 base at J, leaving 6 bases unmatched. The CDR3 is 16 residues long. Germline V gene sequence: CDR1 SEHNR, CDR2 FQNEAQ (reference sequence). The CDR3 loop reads CASSLGTSSRSYEQYF. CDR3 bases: TGTGCCAGCAGCTTAGGGACTAGCTCGAGGTCCTACGAGCAGTACTTC. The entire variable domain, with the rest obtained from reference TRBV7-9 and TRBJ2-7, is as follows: DTGVSQNPRHKITKRGQNVTFRCDPISEHNRLYWYRQTLGQGPEFLTYFQNEAQLEKSRLLSDRFSAERPKGSFSTLEIQRTEQGDSAMYLCASSLGTSSRSYEQYFGPGTRLTVT.

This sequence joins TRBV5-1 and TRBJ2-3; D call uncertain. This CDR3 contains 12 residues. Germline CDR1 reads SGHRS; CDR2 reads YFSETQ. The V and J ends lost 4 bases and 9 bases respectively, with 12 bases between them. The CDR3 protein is CASSTDQRTQYF. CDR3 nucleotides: TGCGCCAGCAGCACCGATCAGAGGACGCAGTATTTT.

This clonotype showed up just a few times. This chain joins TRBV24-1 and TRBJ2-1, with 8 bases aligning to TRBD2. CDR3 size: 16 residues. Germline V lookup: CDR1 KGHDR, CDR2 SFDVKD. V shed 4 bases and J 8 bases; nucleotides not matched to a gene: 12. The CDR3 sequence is CATSDPMGGRIHEQFF. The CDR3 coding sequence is TGTGCCACCAGTGACCCCATGGGCGGGAGGATCCATGAGCAGTTCTTC.

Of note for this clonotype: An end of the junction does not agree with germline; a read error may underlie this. The chain's CDR3 is CAGSLGLTGPSYGYTF. The DNA for the CDR3 is TGTGCCGGCAGCTTAGGGTTGACAGGCCCTAGCTATGGCTACACCTTC. The V and J genes are TRBV7-9 and TRBJ1-2; possibly TRBD1 for D (6 bases). Germline loops: CDR1 SEHNR, CDR2 FQNEAQ (reference sequence). This CDR3 has 16 residues.

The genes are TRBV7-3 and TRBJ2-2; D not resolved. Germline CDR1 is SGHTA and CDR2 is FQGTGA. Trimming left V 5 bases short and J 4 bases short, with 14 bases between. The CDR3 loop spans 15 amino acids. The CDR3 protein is CASSLDRRGTGELFF. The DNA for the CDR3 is TGTGCCAGCAGCCTGGACCGAAGAGGCACCGGGGAGCTGTTTTTT.

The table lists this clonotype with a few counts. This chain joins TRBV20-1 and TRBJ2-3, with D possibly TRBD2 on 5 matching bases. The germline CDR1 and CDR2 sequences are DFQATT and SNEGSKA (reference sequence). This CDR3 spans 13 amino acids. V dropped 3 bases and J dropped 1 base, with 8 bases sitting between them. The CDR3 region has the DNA TGCAGTGCTAGCTGGCGGGGCACAGATACGCAGTATTTT. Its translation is CSASWRGTDTQYF.

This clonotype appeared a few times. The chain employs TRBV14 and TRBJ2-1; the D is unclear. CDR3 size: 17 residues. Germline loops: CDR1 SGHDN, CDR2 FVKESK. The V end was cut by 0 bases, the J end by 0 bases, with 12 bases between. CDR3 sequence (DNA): TGTGCCAGCAGCCAAGATAGAGACTCCCGCTCCTACAATGAGCAGTTCTTC. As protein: CASSQDRDSRSYNEQFF.

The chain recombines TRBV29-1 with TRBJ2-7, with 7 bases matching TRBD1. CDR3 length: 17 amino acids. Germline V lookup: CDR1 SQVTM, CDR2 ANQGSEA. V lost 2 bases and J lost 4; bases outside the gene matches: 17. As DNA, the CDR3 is TGCAGCGTTGAACATTCAAGGGGGCTCAAAGAGTTATACGAGCAGTACGTC. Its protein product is CSVEHSRGLKELYEQYV.

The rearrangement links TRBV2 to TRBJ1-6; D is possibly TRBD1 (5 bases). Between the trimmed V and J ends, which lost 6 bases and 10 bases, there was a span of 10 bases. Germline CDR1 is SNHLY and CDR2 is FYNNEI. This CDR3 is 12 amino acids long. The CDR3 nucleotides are TGTGCCAGCAGGCAGGGAAGCTCACCCCTCCACTTT. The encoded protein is CASRQGSSPLHF.

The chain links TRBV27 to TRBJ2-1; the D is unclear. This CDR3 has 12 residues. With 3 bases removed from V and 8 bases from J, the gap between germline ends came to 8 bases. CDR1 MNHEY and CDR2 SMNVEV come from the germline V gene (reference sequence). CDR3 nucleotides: TGTGCCAGCAGTTTGAGACCTCATGAGCAGTTCTTC. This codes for CASSLRPHEQFF.

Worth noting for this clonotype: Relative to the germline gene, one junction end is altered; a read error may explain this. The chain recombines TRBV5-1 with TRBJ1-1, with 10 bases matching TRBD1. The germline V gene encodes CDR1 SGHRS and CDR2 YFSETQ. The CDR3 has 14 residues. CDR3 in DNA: TGTGCCAGCAGCTTGGGACAGGGGAGGACTGAAGCTTTCTTT. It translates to CASSLGQGRTEAFF.

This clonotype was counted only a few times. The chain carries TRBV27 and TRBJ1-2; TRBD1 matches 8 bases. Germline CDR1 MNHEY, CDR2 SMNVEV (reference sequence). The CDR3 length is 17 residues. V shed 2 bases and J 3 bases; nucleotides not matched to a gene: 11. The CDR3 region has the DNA TGTGCCAGCAGTTTAACGTTCGACAGGGGCCCACACTATGGCTACACCTTC. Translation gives CASSLTFDRGPHYGYTF.

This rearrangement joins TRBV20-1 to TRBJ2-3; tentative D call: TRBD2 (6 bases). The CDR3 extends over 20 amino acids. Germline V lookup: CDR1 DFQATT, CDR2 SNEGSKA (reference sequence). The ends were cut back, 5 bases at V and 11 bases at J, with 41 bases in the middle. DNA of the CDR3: TGCAGTGCTGCCCTTAACGATGTAGTATTGGTGGGAGGCCGCGTGGGGGGGCAGTATTTT. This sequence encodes CSAALNDVVLVGGRVGGQYF.

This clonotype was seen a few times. CDR3 sequence (DNA): TGTGCCAGCAGCCAAGGACAGGGATCCACAGATACGCAGTATTTT. Protein: CASSQGQGSTDTQYF. The chain carries TRBV3-1 and TRBJ2-3; 7 bases line up with TRBD1. The CDR3 has 15 residues. CDR1 is LGHDT, CDR2 YNNKEL, per germline (reference sequence). V lost 1 base and J lost 2; bases outside the gene matches: 3.

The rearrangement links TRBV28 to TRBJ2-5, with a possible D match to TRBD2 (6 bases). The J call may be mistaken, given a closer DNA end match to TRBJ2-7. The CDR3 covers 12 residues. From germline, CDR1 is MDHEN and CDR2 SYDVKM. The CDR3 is CASSYVGGEQYF. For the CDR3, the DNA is TGTGCCAGCAGCTACGTGGGGGGCGAGCAGTACTTC.

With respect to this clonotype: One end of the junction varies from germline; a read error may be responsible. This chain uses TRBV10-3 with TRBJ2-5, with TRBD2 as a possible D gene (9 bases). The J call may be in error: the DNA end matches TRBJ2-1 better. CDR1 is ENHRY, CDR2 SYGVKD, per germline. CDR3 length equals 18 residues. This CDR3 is CATSGGQGSGSLNNEQFF. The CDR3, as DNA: TGTGCCACCAGTGGAGGACAGGGTAGCGGGAGTTTAAACAATGAGCAGTTCTTC.

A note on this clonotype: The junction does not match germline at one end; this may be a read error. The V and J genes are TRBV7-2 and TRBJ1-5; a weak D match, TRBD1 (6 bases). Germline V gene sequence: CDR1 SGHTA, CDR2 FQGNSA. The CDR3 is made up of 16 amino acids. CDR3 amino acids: CASGLAVVTGTQPQHF. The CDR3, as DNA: TGTGCCAGCGGCTTAGCGGTCGTAACAGGGACTCAGCCCCAGCATTTT.

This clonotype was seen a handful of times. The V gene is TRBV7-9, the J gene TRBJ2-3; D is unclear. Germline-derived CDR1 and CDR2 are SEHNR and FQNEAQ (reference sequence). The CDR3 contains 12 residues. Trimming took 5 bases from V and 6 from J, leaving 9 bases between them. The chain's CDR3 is CASSINRDTQYF. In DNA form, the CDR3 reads TGTGCCAGCAGCATAAACCGGGATACGCAGTATTTT.